A single sample gave rise to the 10 T cell receptor beta chains below, sequenced in a study of T cell repertoires in cytomegalovirus infection (dated by TCRdb to between 2018 and 2021). Sequencing used an Illumina HiSeq 1500. The raw public data were reprocessed by TCRdb itself: fastp quality trimming at Q25, MiXCR clonotype calling, in-frame beta chains only. Rows with one shared CDR3 protein collapse into an entry with the most common genes and DNA. Present in this sample are 680,000 or so distinct CDR3 sequences, roughly 30% of which were seen just once. In total, the top ten clones hold roughly 18% of the sample. The sample's treatment or condition label, in plain terms: in vitro stimulation with specific CMV peptide epitopes to enrich CMV-specific T cells. These TCRs' antigens remain unknown. This sample comprised cultured PBMCs, obtained from culture after CMV antigen stimulation. These receptors were obtained from a human donor in good health (CMV status not recorded). Some clones in this sample may be carry-over from other donors' samples.

This clonotype was recorded at least ten times. The chain combines TRBV7-2 with TRBJ2-5; perhaps TRBD2 as D (6 bases). The germline V gene has CDR1 SGHTA and CDR2 FQGNSA. Trimming shortened V by 1 base and J by 4 bases, and 13 bases separated the two germline ends. CDR3 size: 15 residues. In DNA, the CDR3 is TGTGCCAGCAGCTTAGAAGGTTCCGGGAGAGAGACCCAGTACTTC. Protein sequence: CASSLEGSGRETQYF. Together with reference TRBV7-2 and TRBJ2-5, the CDR3 gives the full variable domain: GAGVSQSPSNKVTEKGKDVELRCDPISGHTALYWYRQSLGQGLEFLIYFQGNSAPDKSGLPSDRFSAERTGGSVSTLTIQRTQQEDSAVYLCASSLEGSGRETQYFGPGTRLLVL.

The chain combines TRBV11-2 with TRBJ1-5; D possibly corresponds to TRBD1 (5 bases). The CDR3 extends over 13 amino acids. Trimming cost V 3 bases and J 7 bases, with 10 bases left between them. The V gene's germline CDR1 is SGHAT and CDR2 FQNNGV. The CDR3, as DNA: TGTGCCAGCAGCTTTGGGGCAGAGCAGCCCCAGCATTTT. Its translation is CASSFGAEQPQHF.

This clonotype has only a few counts. This chain connects TRBV7-9 to TRBJ2-7, with 8 bases matching TRBD2. Germline lookup yields CDR1 SEHNR and CDR2 FQNEAQ (reference sequence). V shed 5 bases and J 7 bases; nucleotides not matched to a gene: 10. The CDR3 extends over 14 amino acids. CDR3 sequence reads: CASSPRGGGREQYF. The CDR3 DNA follows: TGTGCCAGCAGCCCTCGGGGGGGGGGCCGAGAGCAGTACTTC.

This clonotype occurred a few times. V is TRBV6-1 and J is TRBJ2-7, with a weak D call TRBD1 (6 bases). Germline-derived CDR1 and CDR2 are MNHNS and SASEGT. The CDR3 runs to 12 residues. V was clipped by 7 bases and J by 4 bases, with 11 bases between them. The CDR3 reads CASTLQGYEQYF. The CDR3 DNA sequence: TGTGCCAGCACCCTACAGGGTTACGAGCAGTACTTC.

The V and J genes are TRBV7-3 and TRBJ2-3; TRBD2 is a possible D gene (5 bases). Per the germline V gene, CDR1 is SGHTA and CDR2 is FQGTGA. This CDR3 comprises 16 residues. V shed 5 bases and J shed 1 base, with 16 bases lying between them. Written as DNA, the CDR3 is TGTGCCAGCAGCCGATATTTGCGGGCAGGCACAGATACGCAGTATTTT. Translated: CASSRYLRAGTDTQYF.

This clonotype was seen more than once but under ten times. The chain links TRBV19 to TRBJ1-1; 10 bases align to TRBD1. After removal of 1 base from V and 1 base from J, the junction contained 6 bases not matched to a gene. Germline lookup yields CDR1 LNHDA and CDR2 SQIVND (reference sequence). CDR3 length: 17 residues. For the CDR3, the DNA is TGTGCCAGTAGTATAGGCCCGGGACAGGGGAGGAACACTGAAGCTTTCTTT. Protein product: CASSIGPGQGRNTEAFF.

This clonotype was observed a few times. V and J are TRBV19 and TRBJ1-5, with D hard to call. This CDR3 has 15 amino acids. The V and J ends lost 6 bases and 5 bases respectively, with 17 bases between them. The germline V gene encodes CDR1 LNHDA and CDR2 SQIVND (reference sequence). Written as DNA, the CDR3 is TGTGCCAGTAGAGTCAGCTGGGATGTCTATCAGCCCCAGCATTTT. Its translation: CASRVSWDVYQPQHF.

The chain uses TRBV6-1 and TRBJ2-7; D is unresolved. Per germline, CDR1 MNHNS and CDR2 SASEGT. Trimming took off 6 bases at V and 2 bases at J, with 17 bases between the two ends. This CDR3 contains 15 residues. The CDR3 is CASRYTPHGAYEQYF. In nucleotides, the CDR3 is TGTGCCAGCAGGTACACTCCCCACGGAGCCTACGAGCAGTACTTC.

This clonotype was seen many times. This chain uses TRBV6-2 or TRBV6-3 with TRBJ2-3; no definite D call. Looked up from germline, CDR1 is MNHEY and CDR2 is SVGEGT. The length of the CDR3 is 11 residues. Trimming cost V 5 bases and J 4 bases, with 4 bases left between them. The CDR3 nucleotides read TGTGCCAGCAGTAGAGCAGATACGCAGTATTTT. This gives the protein CASSRADTQYF.

V usage is TRBV6-2 or TRBV6-3 and J usage is TRBJ2-3; unclear D gene. Germline assignment: CDR1 MNHEY and CDR2 SVGEGT. This CDR3 has 13 residues. V was pared by 6 bases and J by 2 bases, with 9 bases between. CDR3 in DNA: TGTGCCAGCAGGGTCCTGATCACAGATACGCAGTATTTT. Translating it yields CASRVLITDTQYF.